Detailed here is one TCR beta chain. Its antigen is undetermined. This sample stems from a study of blood T cells in healthy people across ages. The wider study: Using template switching, researchers captured about one barcoded beta molecule for each two T cells. General study results and limits: The diversity estimates, figures obtained from one million T cells, were considered underestimates.

PBMCs, at least 6 million per sample, were isolated. For the second PCR, which ran for 7 to 11 cycles, a sample-barcoded 5' primer and a J-beta primer mix were used. Tags on each cDNA molecule came from a template-switch adaptor with 12 random nucleotides. TCRdb redid the calling of the 5' RACE reads with MiXCR, one entry per CDR3 protein. The sample records 1.5 million to 2 million distinct CDR3 sequences, approximately 50% being singletons. CDR3 length: 15 amino acids. V lost 4 bases and J lost 6; bases outside the gene matches: 8. The germline V gene encodes CDR1 SGHRS and CDR2 YFSETQ. This receptor was taken from a woman aged 40 to 49 in good health. Material: blood. The chain combines TRBV5-1 with TRBJ1-4; 8 bases map to TRBD1. The CDR3 nucleotides are TGCGCCAGCAGCAGCATACAGGGGGGGGATGAAAAACTGTTTTTT. Amino acid sequence: CASSSIQGGDEKLFF.